The 9 T cell receptor beta chains below all came from one sample that was sequenced in a study of OX40 agonist ivuxolimab in advanced cancers. Clones were sequenced by immunoSEQ multiplex PCR, and TCRdb holds only the in-frame ones, with some missing. The sample has about 61,000 clones, about nine tenths seen once; the top ten hold approximately 1.8%. The sample here was CD4+ or CD8+ T cells sorted from blood, taken in a trial of the OX40 agonist ivuxolimab. These receptors were obtained from an adult with an advanced solid tumor such as melanoma, head and neck, liver or kidney cancer.

The J gene is TRBJ1-5, the V gene TRBV28, with D perhaps matching TRBD1 (6 bases). Germline V gives CDR1 MDHEN, CDR2 SYDVKM. V was shortened by 1 base and J by 0 bases, with 19 bases between the two germline ends. CDR3 length: 19 amino acids. The CDR3 loop is CASSLFLQGRGYSNQPQHF. CDR3 nucleotide sequence: TGTGCCAGCAGTTTATTTCTACAGGGTAGGGGATATAGCAATCAGCCCCAGCATTTT.

This clone was found once. This chain uses TRBV5-1 with TRBJ2-3; D remains ambiguous. The CDR3 extends over 15 amino acids. Germline V gene sequence: CDR1 SGHRS, CDR2 YFSETQ. The ends were cut back, 0 bases at V and 0 bases at J, with 8 bases in the middle. CDR3: CASSLAAGSTDTQYF. DNA of the CDR3: TGCGCCAGCAGCTTGGCTGCCGGGAGCACAGATACGCAGTATTTT.

The J gene is TRBJ2-2, the V gene TRBV19; D possibly corresponds to TRBD1 (6 bases). V lost 6 bases, J lost 7 bases, and 9 bases lay in between. The CDR3 covers 12 residues. Germline V gene lookup returns CDR1 LNHDA and CDR2 SQIVND (reference sequence). The CDR3 coding sequence is TGTGCCAGTAGAAGACAGGACGGGGAGCTGTTTTTT. It translates to CASRRQDGELFF.

The chain links TRBV5-1 to TRBJ1-1; D is possibly TRBD1 (5 bases). Germline values: CDR1 SGHRS, CDR2 YFSETQ. CDR3 length: 15 amino acids. V lost 0 bases to trimming and J lost 5 bases, with 14 bases between them. The CDR3 nucleotides are TGCGCCAGCAGCTTGGTCGAGGGGCTTGGAACTGAAGCTTTCTTT. Its protein is CASSLVEGLGTEAFF.

This sequence joins TRBV11-2 and TRBJ2-1; 7 nucleotides align to TRBD2. J gave up 1 base and V 1 base, and 4 bases lay outside the gene matches. The CDR3 runs to 16 residues. Looked up from germline, CDR1 is SGHAT and CDR2 is FQNNGV. The CDR3 coding sequence is TGTGCCAGCAGCTTAGGAGGCGGGGGTTCCTACAATGAGCAGTTCTTC. Protein product: CASSLGGGGSYNEQFF.

This chain joins TRBV6-5 and TRBJ2-5; tentative D call: TRBD2 (5 bases). The tail of the sequence fits TRBJ2-7 better, so the J call may be wrong. The V gene's germline CDR1 is MNHEY and CDR2 SVGAGI. The CDR3 contains 14 residues. CDR3 DNA sequence: TGTGCCAGCAGTTACAGGGTTGACTACTCCGAGCAGTACTTC. Its protein product is CASSYRVDYSEQYF.

The chain employs TRBV5-1 and TRBJ1-6; D gene ambiguous. CDR3 size: 12 residues. Looked up from germline, CDR1 is SGHRS and CDR2 is YFSETQ. V was pared by 1 base and J by 9 bases, with 5 bases between. The CDR3 nucleotides are TGCGCCAGCAGCTTGTCTGGTTCACCCCTCCACTTT. This gives the protein CASSLSGSPLHF.

J is TRBJ2-3 and V is TRBV5-6; D perhaps matches TRBD1 (5 bases). Germline V CDR1 and CDR2: SGHDT, YYEEEE. V dropped 3 bases and J dropped 3 bases, with 8 bases sitting between them. The CDR3 has 13 residues. The CDR3 protein is CASSSDTTDTQYF. Here the CDR3 DNA reads TGTGCCAGCAGCTCGGACACTACAGATACGCAGTATTTT.

This chain joins TRBV19 and TRBJ1-5; D gene uncertain. The germline V gene encodes CDR1 LNHDA and CDR2 SQIVND (reference sequence). The CDR3 has 14 amino acids. V lost 4 bases, J lost 4 bases, and 11 bases lay in between. The CDR3 here is CASSTGRTNQPQHF. CDR3 coding DNA: TGTGCCAGTAGTACTGGGAGGACGAATCAGCCCCAGCATTTT.